The TCR beta chain described here comes from a study of cytomegalovirus exposure and HLA in healthy donors. The PCR employed 60 Vbeta primers together with 13 Jbeta primers. Here immunoSEQ multiplex PCR was the method, and the copy in TCRdb shows in-frame clones only, minus some. The data show about 100,000 clones, with roughly 82% seen just once and approximately 2.6% held by the top ten. In the case of this clone: Its antigen is undetermined.

Overall study findings and caveats: The study had only CMV serostatus as immune exposure information.

This TCR came from a man aged 25-45 years in good health and CMV-seropositive. Material for sequencing was PBMCs.

The CDR3 loop reads CASSDTLYTQYF. In nucleotides, the CDR3 is TGTGCCAGCAGCGACACACTCTACACGCAGTATTTT. The rearrangement links TRBV7-9 to TRBJ2-3; D unresolved. This CDR3 region has 12 residues. Looked up from germline, CDR1 is SEHNR and CDR2 is FQNEAQ (reference sequence). Deletions cut 5 bases from V and 9 bases from J, with 12 bases between. The variable domain in full, with the rest retrieved from reference TRBV7-9 and TRBJ2-3, is DTGVSQNPRHKITKRGQNVTFRCDPISEHNRLYWYRQTLGQGPEFLTYFQNEAQLEKSRLLSDRFSAERPKGSFSTLEIQRTEQGDSAMYLCASSDTLYTQYFGPGTRLTVL.